This T cell receptor beta chain appears in the sequencing data of a study of blood T cell repertoires in COVID-19. Trimming pared 5 bases from V and 8 bases from J, leaving 13 bases between. CDR3 length equals 13 residues. Germline CDR1 is SGHNT and CDR2 is YENEEA. Profiling relied on immunoSEQ multiplex PCR, and the TCRdb table lists in-frame clones only, not all of them. The data contain 100,000 to 130,000 clones, 88% of them singletons. This clone is a singleton in its sample. V gene TRBV11-3 combines with J gene TRBJ2-4, with TRBD2 as a possible D gene (5 bases). This receptor was taken from a man aged 50-60 years with active or convalescent COVID-19. Material: peripheral blood. CDR3 amino acids: CASSTGMWDIQYF. For the CDR3, the DNA is TGTGCCAGCAGCACCGGGATGTGGGACATTCAGTACTTC.